The clone carrying this T cell receptor beta chain was found a few times. Its cognate antigen is unknown. This sample stems from a study of T cells in Graves' hyperthyroidism and ophthalmopathy. Amplified regions were TCR beta CDR3 sequences from RNA transcripts. The HTBI primer set drove a first-round RT-PCR of the TCR CDR3. MiXCR, run by TCRdb on the multiplex PCR reads, gives a single entry per CDR3 protein. The sample includes about 250,000 distinct CDR3 sequences, roughly 22% of them seen just once. Patients with uncontrolled infections, other autoimmune diseases, pregnancy or lactation were excluded. PBMCs stemmed from 8.5 to 10 ml fresh peripheral blood. Findings and limits, study-wide: The model foresaw ophthalmopathy a median roughly 6 months prior to onset. Blood also showed most of the thyroid clonotypes that were expanded above 0.001.

The clonotype originates from a man aged 25 to 40 with Graves' ophthalmopathy. The source material was blood.

The CDR3 reads CASSLVGRYEQYF. CDR3 bases: TGTGCCAGCAGTTTAGTAGGGCGGTACGAGCAGTACTTC. The chain is built from TRBV12-3 or TRBV12-4 and TRBJ2-7; no firm D call. The V end lost 1 base, the J end lost 4 bases, and 8 bases lay between the germline ends. CDR3 length: 13 residues.